A single sample gave rise to the 11 T cell receptor beta chains below, sequenced in a study of shared clonotypes between healthy human individuals. Libraries were prepared by immunoSEQ multiplex PCR; TCRdb keeps only in-frame clonotypes and omits some of them. The profile shows 2 million to 3 million clones, around 90% of them singletons. The sequenced sample consisted of naive CD4+ T cells sorted from blood. As to subset: CD45RA+ positively selected. The receptors originated from a man younger than 35 in good health.

The table lists this clone with a few counts. This chain connects TRBV5-1 to TRBJ1-1; TRBD1 aligns across 8 bases. Germline values: CDR1 SGHRS, CDR2 YFSETQ. The CDR3 covers 13 residues. The ends lost 0 bases at V and 9 bases at J; junction bases unmatched: 4. The chain's CDR3 is CASSLDTGGKAFF. The CDR3 coding sequence is TGCGCCAGCAGCTTGGATACAGGGGGGAAAGCTTTCTTT.

As DNA, the CDR3 is TGCGCCAGCACCACAGGGGGTAATGAAAAACTGTTTTTT. Translation gives CASTTGGNEKLFF. The chain uses TRBV4-1 and TRBJ1-4; 8 bases match TRBD1. V dropped 7 bases and J dropped 4; count of bases not matched to a gene: 2. The CDR3 consists of 13 residues. Germline V gives CDR1 MGHRA, CDR2 YSYEKL.

For this clone: Distinct nucleotide sequences in the sample also encode this CDR3. J is TRBJ2-1 and V is TRBV10-1; possibly TRBD2 for D (5 bases). Deletions cut 0 bases from V and 6 bases from J, with 6 bases between. The CDR3 covers 13 residues. The germline CDR1 and CDR2 sequences are WNHNN and SYGVQD (reference sequence). This chain's CDR3 is CASSESGSNEQFF. The CDR3 region has the DNA TGCGCCAGCAGTGAGTCAGGGAGCAATGAGCAGTTCTTC.

The V gene is TRBV1, the J gene TRBJ2-2; no check of the table's D call, TRBD2, against the DNA was made. TRBV1 is given as a pseudogene. CDR3 size: 16 residues. The CDR3 here is CTSSQAPGDLGGELFF. The CDR3 DNA sequence: TGCACCAGCAGCCAAGCCCCGGGGGACTTAGGAGGGGAGCTGTTTTTT.

This chain joins TRBV11-2 and TRBJ2-1, with TRBD2 identical over 10 bases. Looked up from germline, CDR1 is SGHAT and CDR2 is FQNNGV. V lost 4 bases and J lost 9; bases outside the gene matches: 12. This CDR3 comprises 16 residues. The CDR3 sequence is CASSWGALAGEVEQFF. Written as DNA, the CDR3 is TGTGCCAGCAGCTGGGGAGCGCTAGCGGGGGAGGTTGAGCAGTTCTTC.

The gene calls are TRBV28 and TRBJ2-3; D gene ambiguous. The CDR3 runs 14 residues. CDR1 MDHEN and CDR2 SYDVKM come from the germline V gene. The V end lost 5 bases, the J end lost 0 bases, and 9 bases lay between the germline ends. The chain's CDR3 is CASSATTSTDTQYF. CDR3 nucleotides: TGTGCCAGCAGTGCCACCACAAGCACAGATACGCAGTATTTT.

The chain has TRBV18 and TRBJ2-3; D call uncertain. The V gene lost 2 bases and the J gene lost 1 base, with 7 bases spanning the gap. The germline CDR1 and CDR2 sequences are KGHSH and LQKENI. The CDR3 runs to 14 residues. CDR3 loop: CASSPMIGTDTQYF. The CDR3 region has the DNA TGTGCCAGCTCACCAATGATTGGCACAGATACGCAGTATTTT.

The V gene is TRBV28, the J gene TRBJ1-3, with a tentative D call TRBD1 (6 bases). Trimming stripped 4 bases from V and 2 bases from J, with 18 bases between. CDR3 length equals 17 residues. CDR1 MDHEN and CDR2 SYDVKM come from the germline V gene. As DNA, the CDR3 is TGTGCCAGCAGTTCCTCGAGAGTAGGGGGGGCTGGAAACACCATATATTTT. Translating it yields CASSSSRVGGAGNTIYF.

The chain recombines TRBV2 with TRBJ2-6; D perhaps matches TRBD1 (6 bases). In germline, CDR1 is SNHLY, CDR2 FYNNEI. This CDR3 is 14 amino acids long. The V end lost 4 bases, the J end lost 3 bases, and 7 bases lay between the germline ends. The CDR3 reads CASSGTVGANVLTF. CDR3 nucleotide sequence: TGTGCCAGCAGTGGGACAGTTGGGGCCAACGTCCTGACTTTC.

V and J are TRBV19 and TRBJ2-3, with D perhaps matching TRBD1 (5 bases). CDR1 is LNHDA, CDR2 SQIVND, per germline (reference sequence). CDR3 length: 13 amino acids. V lost 10 bases to trimming and J lost 6 bases, with 17 bases between them. CDR3 sequence (DNA): TGTGCCACCCTAGGGGCCTTGACGGATACGCAGTATTTT. It codes for CATLGALTDTQYF. Looking up the rest from reference TRBV19 and TRBJ2-3 gives the full variable domain: DGGITQSPKYLFRKEGQNVTLSCEQNLNHDAMYWYRQDPGQGLRLIYYSQIVNDFQKGDIAEGYSVSREKKESFPLTVTSAQKNPTAFYLCATLGALTDTQYFGPGTRLTVL.

V gene TRBV19 combines with J gene TRBJ2-3; TRBD1 matches 9 bases. Germline V lookup: CDR1 LNHDA, CDR2 SQIVND (reference sequence). The CDR3 is made up of 17 amino acids. Trimming at V came to 4 bases and at J to 3 bases, leaving 11 bases not matched to a gene. CDR3 nucleotide sequence: TGTGCCAGTAGTACCGCCGGGACAGGGATAGCAACAGATACGCAGTATTTT. Protein: CASSTAGTGIATDTQYF.